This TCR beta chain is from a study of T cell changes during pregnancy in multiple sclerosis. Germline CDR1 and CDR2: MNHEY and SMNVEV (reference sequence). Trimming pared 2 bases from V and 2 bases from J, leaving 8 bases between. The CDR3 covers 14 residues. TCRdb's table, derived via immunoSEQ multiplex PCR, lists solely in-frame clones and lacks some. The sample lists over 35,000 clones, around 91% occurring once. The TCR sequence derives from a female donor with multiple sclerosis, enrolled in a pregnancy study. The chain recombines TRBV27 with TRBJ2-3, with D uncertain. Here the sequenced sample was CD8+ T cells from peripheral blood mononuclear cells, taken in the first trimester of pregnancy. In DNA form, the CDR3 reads TGTGCCAGCAGTTTAGCGGCGATCACAGATACGCAGTATTTT. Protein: CASSLAAITDTQYF.